Listed below are T cell receptor beta chains from one sample, sequenced in a study of blood T cell repertoires in COVID-19. Sequencing used immunoSEQ multiplex PCR; TCRdb keeps in-frame clones, though not all of them. The data contain hundreds of thousands of clones, about 94% of them singletons. Sequencing used peripheral blood. The receptor set was obtained from a man between 60 and 75 years old with COVID-19, enrolled during active disease. The CDR3 runs from the conserved cysteine through the conserved F or W. The D gene is left open where the match is weak. Not every row has a clone size; where given, it reads once, few, many or a size class.

j_call clone_size v_call d_call cdr3_nt cdr3_aa
TRBJ1-1 - TRBV18 - TGTGCCAGCTCACCACCTTCGAGTCCTGAAGCTTTCTTT CASSPPSSPEAFF
TRBJ2-7 - TRBV13 - TGTGCCAGCAGCTTCATAGGACTCCGCTCCTACGAGCAGTACTTC CASSFIGLRSYEQYF
TRBJ2-7 - TRBV7-9 TRBD2 TGTGCCAGCAGCCAACTAGCGGGAGAGAACGAGCAGTACTTC CASSQLAGENEQYF
TRBJ2-2 once TRBV15 - TGTGCCACCAGCAGAGATGGCCACGGGGAGCTGTTTTTT CATSRDGHGELFF
TRBJ2-7 - TRBV4-3 - TGCGCCAGCAGCCAAGAGAGGCTCTCCTCCTACGAGCAGTACTTC CASSQERLSSYEQYF
TRBJ1-4 - TRBV6-1 - TGTGCCAGCAGTCTTCTTGGGGGGAATGAAAAACTGTTTTTT CASSLLGGNEKLFF
TRBJ2-2 - TRBV5-5 TRBD1 TGTGCCAGCAGCTTGGGCGCAGGGGGCGTAAACACCGGGGAGCTGTTTTTT CASSLGAGGVNTGELFF
TRBJ1-6 - TRBV4-1 - TGCGCCAGCAGCCCCGGGGGAGTTTCCTATAATTCACCCCTCCACTTT CASSPGGVSYNSPLHF
TRBJ1-5 - TRBV6-1 - TGTGCCAGCAGTGAAACCCCAGAAGTGAGGAGCAATCAGCCCCAGCATTTT CASSETPEVRSNQPQHF
TRBJ2-2 - TRBV21-1 - TGTGCCAGCAGCAAAGTAGACCTAGCGGGCGGGTTAGGTAGGAACACCGGGGAGCTGTTTTTT CASSKVDLAGGLGRNTGELFF
TRBJ1-2 - TRBV6-5 - TGTGCCAGCAGTTCTGGGACACCTTACTATGGCTACACCTTC CASSSGTPYYGYTF
TRBJ2-3 - TRBV9 TRBD2 TGTGCCAGCAGCGCACAGACTAGCGGGGGAGATACGCAGTATTTT CASSAQTSGGDTQYF
TRBJ1-5 - TRBV12-5 TRBD1 TGTGCTAGTGGTCCCGGGACAGGGGATCGACAGCCCCAGCATTTT CASGPGTGDRQPQHF
TRBJ2-7 - TRBV3-1/TRBV3-2 - TGTGCCAGCAGCGCCGGGAATACACTGACCTACGAGCAGTACTTC CASSAGNTLTYEQYF
TRBJ2-1 - TRBV2 TRBD2 TGTGCCAGTCTATTTCTAGCGGGGGTCTACAATGAGCAGTTCTTC CASLFLAGVYNEQFF
TRBJ2-7 - TRBV3-1/TRBV3-2 - TGTGCCAGCAGCCAACGACAGAGTTCTTTGGGCGAGCAGTACTTC CASSQRQSSLGEQYF
TRBJ1-1 - TRBV2 TRBD1 TGTGCCAGCGCCGGACAGGGAGGGAACACTGAAGCTTTCTTT CASAGQGGNTEAFF
TRBJ2-7 - TRBV5-4 TRBD2 TGTGCCAGCAGCTTGTCTAGCGGGAGTTCTTACGAGCAGTACTTC CASSLSSGSSYEQYF
TRBJ2-1 - TRBV7-2 TRBD2 TGTGCCAGCAGCTTAGGACTTTTGGCGGGACTAGCGATGCATGAGCAGTTCTTC CASSLGLLAGLAMHEQFF
TRBJ2-1 - TRBV5-1 - TGCGCCAGCAGCTCTGACTGGCAAGCGCCTGGTATCTCGTTCTTC CASSSDWQAPGISFF
TRBJ2-1 once TRBV24-1 - TGTGCCACCAGTGAGCAACAGGGTCTCGAGCAGTTCTTC CATSEQQGLEQFF
TRBJ1-2 - TRBV28 - TGTGCCAGCAGGCCCTCGAGGGGACATCTCACCTCCAACTATGGCTACACCTTC CASRPSRGHLTSNYGYTF
TRBJ2-7 - TRBV3-1/TRBV3-2 TRBD2 TGTGCCAGCAGCCAAGATCAGCGGGGGGACTACGAGCAGTACTTC CASSQDQRGDYEQYF
TRBJ2-1 - TRBV5-1 TRBD2 TGCGCCAGCAGCTCCAAACTAGCGGGGCCATTCAATGAGCAGTTCTTC CASSSKLAGPFNEQFF